The 9 T cell receptor beta chains listed next were all sequenced from one sample in a study of CD8+CD57+ T cells in acquired aplastic anemia. Patients picked for sequencing had shown CD8+CD57+ cell expansion detected by flow cytometry. CDR3 and TCR beta VDJ profiling relied on genomic DNA as the template. MiXCR, applied by TCRdb to the reads, yields one record per CDR3 protein. The sample lists under 200,000 distinct CDR3 sequences, around half occurring once. The sample taken for sequencing was sorted CD4+, CD8+, or CD8+CD57+ T cells (not recorded which) from PBMCs. These TCRs come from a human donor with aplastic anemia.

Regarding this clonotype: The CDR3 does not end in the conserved phenylalanine or tryptophan, so this is likely a read error. The DNA is left out, because the CDR3 cannot be placed on it with certainty; the CDR3 is given as TCRdb lists it. The chain employs TRBV10-2 and TRBJ2-6; TRBD1 was called by the table and not checked on the DNA. The V gene's germline CDR1 is WSHSY and CDR2 SAAADI. The CDR3 is 9 amino acids in total, end residues counted. CDR3 in amino acids: CASSGRGSP.

The chain has TRBV10-3 and TRBJ1-2; D possibly corresponds to TRBD1 (5 bases). The CDR3 covers 14 residues. Trimming took off 7 bases at V and 3 bases at J, with 15 bases between the two ends. Germline values: CDR1 ENHRY, CDR2 SYGVKD. The CDR3 is CAITQGSSDYGYTF. Written as DNA, the CDR3 is TGTGCCATCACGCAGGGATCAAGTGACTATGGCTACACCTTC.

This clonotype has just a few counts. A clone one base away is much larger, so this may be a read error. V gene TRBV20-1 combines with J gene TRBJ2-1; no clear D. The CDR3 runs 13 residues. Germline CDR1 reads DFQATT; CDR2 reads SNEGSKA (reference sequence). The CDR3 here is CSAQRTSYSEQFF. CDR3 coding DNA: TGCAGTGCTCAACGGACCTCATACAGTGAGCAGTTCTTC.

The chain is built from TRBV29-1 and TRBJ2-3, with D perhaps TRBD1 or TRBD2 (5 bases each). Germline V gives CDR1 SQVTM, CDR2 ANQGSEA. The CDR3 contains 11 residues. The germline V and J ends were trimmed by 6 bases and 4 bases, with 8 bases remaining between them. CDR3 in DNA: TGCAGCGTCGGGACGGCAGATACGCAGTATTTT. Its translation: CSVGTADTQYF.

This clonotype was seen a few times. V is TRBV5-1 and J is TRBJ1-2, with TRBD1 matching over 9 bases. The V segment lost 1 base and the J segment 6 bases; nucleotides outside the gene matches: 13. CDR1 is SGHRS and CDR2 is YFSETQ in the germline V gene. The CDR3 runs 17 residues. The CDR3 loop is CASSLRFWDRARNGYTF. The CDR3 DNA is TGCGCCAGCAGCTTGAGGTTCTGGGACAGGGCTCGTAATGGCTACACCTTC.

The V and J genes are TRBV10-2 and TRBJ2-7; 8 bases match TRBD2. V gave up 6 bases and J gave up 1 base; unmatched junction bases: 5. Germline V CDR1 and CDR2: WSHSY, SAAADI. The CDR3 loop spans 14 amino acids. In DNA form, the CDR3 reads TGCGCCAGCAGGCGGGGGGACAAATCCTACGAGCAGTACTTC. It codes for CASRRGDKSYEQYF.

CDR3 sequence: CSALESINQPQHF. DNA for the CDR3: TGCAGCGCCCTCGAAAGTATCAATCAGCCCCAGCATTTT. The J gene is TRBJ1-5, the V gene TRBV29-1; no clear D. V lost 7 bases to trimming and J lost 3 bases, with 13 bases between them. The CDR3 extends over 13 amino acids. CDR1 SQVTM and CDR2 ANQGSEA come from the germline V gene. The variable domain in full, with the rest retrieved from reference TRBV29-1 and TRBJ1-5, is SAVISQKPSRDICQRGTSLTIQCQVDSQVTMMFWYRQQPGQSLTLIATANQGSEATYESGFVIDKFPISRPNLTFSTLTVSNMSPEDSSIYLCSALESINQPQHFGDGTRLSIL.

This clonotype was detected only a few times. This may come from a read error, since a much larger clone is one base off. The chain has TRBV6-5 and TRBJ2-7; D is perhaps TRBD1 (5 bases). From germline, CDR1 is MNHEY and CDR2 SVGAGI. This CDR3 region has 15 residues. CDR3 loop: CASSYKTVSPYERYF. Written as DNA, the CDR3 is TGTGCCAGCAGTTACAAGACAGTATCCCCCTACGAGCGGTACTTC.

This clonotype has just one count. The V gene is TRBV2, the J gene TRBJ1-2; 8 nucleotides agree with TRBD1. The CDR3 is made up of 15 amino acids. V lost 8 bases to trimming and J lost 3 bases; unmatched junction nucleotides: 11. Germline values: CDR1 SNHLY, CDR2 FYNNEI. Here the CDR3 reads CASWSGGAVHYGYTF. CDR3 DNA sequence: TGTGCCAGCTGGTCAGGGGGCGCCGTTCACTATGGCTACACCTTC.